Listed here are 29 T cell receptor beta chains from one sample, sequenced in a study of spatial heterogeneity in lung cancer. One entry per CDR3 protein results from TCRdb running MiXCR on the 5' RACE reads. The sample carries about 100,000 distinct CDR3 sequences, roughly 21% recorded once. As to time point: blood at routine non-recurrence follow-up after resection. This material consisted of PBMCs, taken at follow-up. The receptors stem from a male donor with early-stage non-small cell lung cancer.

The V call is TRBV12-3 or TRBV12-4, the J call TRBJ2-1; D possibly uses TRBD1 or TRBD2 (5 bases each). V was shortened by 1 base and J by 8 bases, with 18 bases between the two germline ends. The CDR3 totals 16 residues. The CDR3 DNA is TGTGCCAGCAGTTTAGGGGGGTCAGGGTCCGGATATGAGCAGTTCTTC. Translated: CASSLGGSGSGYEQFF.

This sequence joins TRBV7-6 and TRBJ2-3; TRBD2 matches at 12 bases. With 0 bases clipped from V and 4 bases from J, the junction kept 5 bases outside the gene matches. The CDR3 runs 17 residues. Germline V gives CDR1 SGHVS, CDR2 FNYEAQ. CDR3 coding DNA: TGTGCCAGCAGCTTAGCATCTAGCGGGGGGGCCCCAGATACGCAGTATTTT. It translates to CASSLASSGGAPDTQYF.

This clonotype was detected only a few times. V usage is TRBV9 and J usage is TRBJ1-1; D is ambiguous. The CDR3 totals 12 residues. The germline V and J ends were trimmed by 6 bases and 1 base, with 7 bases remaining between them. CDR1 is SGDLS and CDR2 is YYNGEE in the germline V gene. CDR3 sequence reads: CASTQENTEAFF. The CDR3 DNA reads TGTGCCAGCACCCAAGAGAACACTGAAGCTTTCTTT.

CDR3 sequence (DNA): TGTGCCAGCAGTGAAGACAGCCGCACTGAAGCTTTCTTT. Its protein product is CASSEDSRTEAFF. The chain has TRBV2 and TRBJ1-1, with unresolved D. This CDR3 has 13 amino acids. Germline loops: CDR1 SNHLY, CDR2 FYNNEI. V lost 1 base, J lost 4 bases, and 7 bases lay in between.

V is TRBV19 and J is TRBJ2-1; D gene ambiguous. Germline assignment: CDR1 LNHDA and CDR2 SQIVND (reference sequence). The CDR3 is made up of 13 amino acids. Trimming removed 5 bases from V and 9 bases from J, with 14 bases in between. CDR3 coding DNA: TGTGCCAGTAGTTCGCTCCATCTTGGTGAGCAGTTCTTC. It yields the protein CASSSLHLGEQFF.

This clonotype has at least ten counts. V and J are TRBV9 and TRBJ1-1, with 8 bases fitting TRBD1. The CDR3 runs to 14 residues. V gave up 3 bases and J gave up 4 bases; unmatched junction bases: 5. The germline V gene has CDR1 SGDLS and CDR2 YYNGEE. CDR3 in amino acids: CASSEGTGGTEAFF. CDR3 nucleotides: TGTGCCAGCAGCGAGGGAACAGGGGGCACTGAAGCTTTCTTT.

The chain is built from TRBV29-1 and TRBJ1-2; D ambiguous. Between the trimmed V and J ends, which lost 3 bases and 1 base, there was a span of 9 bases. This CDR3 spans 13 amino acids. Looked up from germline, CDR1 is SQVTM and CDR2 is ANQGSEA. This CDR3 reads CSVDGSINYGYTF. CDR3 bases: TGCAGCGTTGACGGATCTATTAACTATGGCTACACCTTC.

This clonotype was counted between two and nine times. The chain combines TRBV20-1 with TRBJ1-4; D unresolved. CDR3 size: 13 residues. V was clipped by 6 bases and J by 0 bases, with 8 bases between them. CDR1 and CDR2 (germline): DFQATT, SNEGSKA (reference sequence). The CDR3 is CSAIQTTNEKLFF. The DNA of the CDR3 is TGCAGTGCCATACAGACAACTAATGAAAAACTGTTTTTT.

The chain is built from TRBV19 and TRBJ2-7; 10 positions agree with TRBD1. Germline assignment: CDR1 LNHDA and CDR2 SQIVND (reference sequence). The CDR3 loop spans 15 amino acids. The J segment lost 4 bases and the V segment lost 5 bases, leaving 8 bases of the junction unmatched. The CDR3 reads CASSDRDRGWYEQYF. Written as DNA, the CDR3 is TGTGCCAGTAGTGACCGGGACAGGGGATGGTACGAGCAGTACTTC.

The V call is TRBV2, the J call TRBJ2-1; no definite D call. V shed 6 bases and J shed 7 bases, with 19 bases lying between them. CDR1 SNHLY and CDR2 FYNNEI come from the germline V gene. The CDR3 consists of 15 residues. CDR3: CASRRRLGSGNEQFF. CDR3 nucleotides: TGTGCCAGCAGACGCCGCCTAGGATCTGGGAATGAGCAGTTCTTC.

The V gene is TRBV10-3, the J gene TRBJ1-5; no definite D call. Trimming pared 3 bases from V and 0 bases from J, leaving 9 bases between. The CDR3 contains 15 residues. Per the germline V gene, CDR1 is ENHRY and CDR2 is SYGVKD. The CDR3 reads CAISDDGLSNQPQHF. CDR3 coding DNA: TGTGCCATCAGTGATGACGGACTTAGCAATCAGCCCCAGCATTTT.

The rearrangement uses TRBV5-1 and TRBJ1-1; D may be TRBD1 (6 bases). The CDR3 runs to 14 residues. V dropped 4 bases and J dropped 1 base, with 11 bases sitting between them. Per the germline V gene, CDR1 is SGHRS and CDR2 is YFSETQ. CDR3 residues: CASSNGQTNTEAFF. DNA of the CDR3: TGCGCCAGCAGCAACGGACAGACGAACACTGAAGCTTTCTTT.

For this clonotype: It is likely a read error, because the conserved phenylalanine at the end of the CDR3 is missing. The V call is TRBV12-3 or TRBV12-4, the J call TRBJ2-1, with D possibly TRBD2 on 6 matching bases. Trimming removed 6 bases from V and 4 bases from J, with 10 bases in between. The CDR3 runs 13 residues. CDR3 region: CASSGGTYNEQFS. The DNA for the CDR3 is TGTGCCAGCAGCGGCGGGACTTACAATGAGCAGTTCTCC.

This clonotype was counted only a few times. CDR3 in DNA: TGCAGTGCTGTACACAGGAACACCGGGGAGCTGTTTTTT. Its translation: CSAVHRNTGELFF. The chain employs TRBV20-1 and TRBJ2-2, with unresolved D. The CDR3 loop spans 13 amino acids. Per germline, CDR1 DFQATT and CDR2 SNEGSKA (reference sequence). V was clipped by 5 bases and J by 1 base, with 8 bases between them.

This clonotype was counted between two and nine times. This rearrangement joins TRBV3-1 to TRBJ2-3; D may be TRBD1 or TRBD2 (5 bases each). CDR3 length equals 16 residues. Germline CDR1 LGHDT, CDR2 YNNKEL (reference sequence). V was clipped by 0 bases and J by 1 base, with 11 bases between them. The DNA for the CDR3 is TGTGCCAGCAGCCAAGATTTGGGACCCGGCACAGATACGCAGTATTTT. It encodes CASSQDLGPGTDTQYF.

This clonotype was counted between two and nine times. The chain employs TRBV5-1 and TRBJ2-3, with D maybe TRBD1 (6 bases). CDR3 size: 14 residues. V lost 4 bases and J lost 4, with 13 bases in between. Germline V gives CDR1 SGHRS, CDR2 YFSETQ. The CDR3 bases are TGCGCCAGCAGCCCAACAGGGCGCCCAGATACGCAGTATTTT. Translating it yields CASSPTGRPDTQYF.

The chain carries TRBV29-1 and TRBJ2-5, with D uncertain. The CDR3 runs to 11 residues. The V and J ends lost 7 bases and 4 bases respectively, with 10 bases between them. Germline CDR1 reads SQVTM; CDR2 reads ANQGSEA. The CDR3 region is CSGSKGETQYF. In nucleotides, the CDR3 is TGCAGCGGGAGTAAGGGAGAGACCCAGTACTTC.

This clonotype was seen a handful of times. The CDR3: CSARDSTTGNYGYTF. The CDR3 bases are TGCAGTGCTAGAGACTCTACGACAGGGAACTATGGCTACACCTTC. The genes are TRBV20-1 and TRBJ1-2; the match to TRBD1 covers 7 bases. Germline CDR1 reads DFQATT; CDR2 reads SNEGSKA (reference sequence). The length of the CDR3 is 15 residues. V gave up 0 bases and J gave up 2 bases; unmatched junction bases: 6.

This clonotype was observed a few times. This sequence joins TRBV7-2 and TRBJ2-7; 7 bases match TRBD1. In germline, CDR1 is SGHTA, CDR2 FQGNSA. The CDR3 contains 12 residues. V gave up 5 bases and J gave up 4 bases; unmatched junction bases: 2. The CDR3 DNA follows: TGTGCCAGCAGCCGGACAGGATACGAGCAGTACTTC. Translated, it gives CASSRTGYEQYF.

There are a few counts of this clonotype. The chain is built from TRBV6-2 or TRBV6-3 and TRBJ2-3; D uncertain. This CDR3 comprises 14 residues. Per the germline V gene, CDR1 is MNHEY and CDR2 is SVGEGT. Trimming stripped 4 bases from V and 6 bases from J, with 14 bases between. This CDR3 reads CASSFLRPWDTQYF. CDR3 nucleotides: TGTGCCAGCAGTTTCCTTCGCCCCTGGGATACGCAGTATTTT.

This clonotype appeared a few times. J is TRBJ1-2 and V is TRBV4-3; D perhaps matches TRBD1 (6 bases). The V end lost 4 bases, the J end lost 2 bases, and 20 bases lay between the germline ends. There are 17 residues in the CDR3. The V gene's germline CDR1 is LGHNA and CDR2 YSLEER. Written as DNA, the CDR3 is TGCGCCAGCAGCCGAGAACTTTCGGGACAAAGGAACTATGGCTACACCTTC. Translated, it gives CASSRELSGQRNYGYTF.

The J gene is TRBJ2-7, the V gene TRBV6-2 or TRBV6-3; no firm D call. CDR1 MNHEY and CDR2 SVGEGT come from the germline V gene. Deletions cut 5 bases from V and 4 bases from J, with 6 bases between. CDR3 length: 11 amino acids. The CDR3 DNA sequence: TGTGCCAGCAGTAACAGTTACGAGCAGTACGTC. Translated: CASSNSYEQYV.

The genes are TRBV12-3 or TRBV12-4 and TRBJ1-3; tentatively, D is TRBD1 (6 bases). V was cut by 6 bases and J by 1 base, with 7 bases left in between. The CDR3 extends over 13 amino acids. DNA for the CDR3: TGTGCCAGCAGGAGGGGGTCTGGAAACACCATATATTTT. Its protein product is CASRRGSGNTIYF.

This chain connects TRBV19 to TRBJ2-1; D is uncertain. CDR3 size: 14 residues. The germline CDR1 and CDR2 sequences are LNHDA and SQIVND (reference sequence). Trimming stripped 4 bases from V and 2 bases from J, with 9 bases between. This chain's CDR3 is CASSNGYTYNEQFF. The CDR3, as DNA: TGTGCCAGTAGTAACGGATACACCTACAATGAGCAGTTCTTC. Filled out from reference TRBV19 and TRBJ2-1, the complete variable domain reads DGGITQSPKYLFRKEGQNVTLSCEQNLNHDAMYWYRQDPGQGLRLIYYSQIVNDFQKGDIAEGYSVSREKKESFPLTVTSAQKNPTAFYLCASSNGYTYNEQFFGPGTRLTVL.

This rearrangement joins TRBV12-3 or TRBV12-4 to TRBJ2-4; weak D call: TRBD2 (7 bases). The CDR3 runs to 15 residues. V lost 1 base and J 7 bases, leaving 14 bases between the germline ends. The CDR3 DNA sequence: TGTGCCAGCAGTTTAGAGGGAGGGGGTAGGAACATTCAGTACTTC. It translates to CASSLEGGGRNIQYF.

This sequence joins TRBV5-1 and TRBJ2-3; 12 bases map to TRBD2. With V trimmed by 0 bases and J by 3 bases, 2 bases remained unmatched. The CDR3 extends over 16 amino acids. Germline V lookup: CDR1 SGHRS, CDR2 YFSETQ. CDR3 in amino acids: CASSLGGLAGTDTQYF. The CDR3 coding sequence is TGCGCCAGCAGCTTGGGTGGACTAGCGGGAACAGATACGCAGTATTTT.

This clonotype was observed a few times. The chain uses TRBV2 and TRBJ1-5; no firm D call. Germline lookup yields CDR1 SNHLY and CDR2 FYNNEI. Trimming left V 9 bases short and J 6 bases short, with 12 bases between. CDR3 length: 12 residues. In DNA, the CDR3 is TGTGCCAGTAACCGGGAGGGTCAGCCCCAGCATTTT. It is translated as CASNREGQPQHF.

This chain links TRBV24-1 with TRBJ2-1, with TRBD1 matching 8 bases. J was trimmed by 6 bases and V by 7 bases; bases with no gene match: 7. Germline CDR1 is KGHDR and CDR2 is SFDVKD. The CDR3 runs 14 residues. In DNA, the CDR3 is TGTGCCACCAGCCGAGACAGGGGCCGCAATGAGCAGTTCTTC. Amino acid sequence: CATSRDRGRNEQFF.

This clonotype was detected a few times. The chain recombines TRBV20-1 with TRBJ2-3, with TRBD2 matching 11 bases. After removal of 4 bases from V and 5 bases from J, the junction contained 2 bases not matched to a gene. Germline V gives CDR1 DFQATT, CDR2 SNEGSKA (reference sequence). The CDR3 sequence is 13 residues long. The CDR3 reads CSAKTSGVDTQYF. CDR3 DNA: TGCAGTGCTAAGACTAGCGGGGTAGATACGCAGTATTTT.